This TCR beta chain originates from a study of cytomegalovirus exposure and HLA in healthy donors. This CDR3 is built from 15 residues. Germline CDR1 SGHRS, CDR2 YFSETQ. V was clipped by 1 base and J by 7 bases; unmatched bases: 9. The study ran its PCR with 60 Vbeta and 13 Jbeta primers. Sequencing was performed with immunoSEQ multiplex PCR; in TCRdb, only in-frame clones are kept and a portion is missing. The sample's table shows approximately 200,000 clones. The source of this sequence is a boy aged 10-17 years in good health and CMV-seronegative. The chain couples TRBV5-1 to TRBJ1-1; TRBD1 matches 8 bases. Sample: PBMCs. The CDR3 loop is CASSLKAGGLNEAFF. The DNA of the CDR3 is TGCGCCAGCAGCTTGAAGGCAGGGGGCTTGAATGAAGCTTTCTTT.